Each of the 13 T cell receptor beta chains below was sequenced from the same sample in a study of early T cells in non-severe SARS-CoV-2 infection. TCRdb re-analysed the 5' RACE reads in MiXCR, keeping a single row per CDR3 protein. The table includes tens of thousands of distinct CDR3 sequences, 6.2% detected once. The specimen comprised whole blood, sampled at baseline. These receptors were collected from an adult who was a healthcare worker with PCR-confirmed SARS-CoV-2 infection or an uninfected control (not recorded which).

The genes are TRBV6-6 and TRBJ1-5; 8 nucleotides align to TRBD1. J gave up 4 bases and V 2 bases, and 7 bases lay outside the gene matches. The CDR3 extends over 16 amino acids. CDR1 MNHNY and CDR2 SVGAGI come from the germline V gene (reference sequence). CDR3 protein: CASSYGGTGGNQPQHF. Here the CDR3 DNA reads TGTGCCAGCAGTTACGGAGGGACAGGTGGAAATCAGCCCCAGCATTTT.

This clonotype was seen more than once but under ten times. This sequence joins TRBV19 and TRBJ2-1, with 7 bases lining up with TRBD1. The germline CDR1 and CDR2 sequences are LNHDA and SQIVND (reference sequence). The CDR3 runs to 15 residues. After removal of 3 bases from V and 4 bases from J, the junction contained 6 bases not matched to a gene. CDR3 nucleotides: TGTGCCAGTAGTATGGGGACAGCCCAATACAATGAGCAGTTCTTC. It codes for CASSMGTAQYNEQFF.

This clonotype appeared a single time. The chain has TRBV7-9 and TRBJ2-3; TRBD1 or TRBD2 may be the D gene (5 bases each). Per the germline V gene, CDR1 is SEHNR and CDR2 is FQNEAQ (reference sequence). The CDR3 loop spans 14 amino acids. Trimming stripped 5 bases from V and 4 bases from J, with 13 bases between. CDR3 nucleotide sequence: TGTGCCAGCAGCCTCCCCCCGGGACCAGATACGCAGTATTTT. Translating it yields CASSLPPGPDTQYF.

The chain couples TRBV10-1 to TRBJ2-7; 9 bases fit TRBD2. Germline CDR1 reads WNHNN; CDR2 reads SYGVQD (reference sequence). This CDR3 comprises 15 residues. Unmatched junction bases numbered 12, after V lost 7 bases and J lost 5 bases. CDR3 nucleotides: TGCGCCAGCACTCTGGGTGGGACTAGCAGAGACGAGCAGTACTTC. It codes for CASTLGGTSRDEQYF.

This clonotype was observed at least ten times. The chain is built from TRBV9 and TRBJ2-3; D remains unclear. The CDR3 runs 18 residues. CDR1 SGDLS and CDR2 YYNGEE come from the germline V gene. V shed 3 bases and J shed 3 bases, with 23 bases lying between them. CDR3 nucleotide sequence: TGTGCCAGCAGCGCCCAGACACAAACTCGGGCGGTTACAGATACGCAGTATTTT. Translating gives CASSAQTQTRAVTDTQYF.

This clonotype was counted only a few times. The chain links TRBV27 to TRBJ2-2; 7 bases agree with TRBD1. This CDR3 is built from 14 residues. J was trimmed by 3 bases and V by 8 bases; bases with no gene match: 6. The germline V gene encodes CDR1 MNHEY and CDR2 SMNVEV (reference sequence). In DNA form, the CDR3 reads TGTGCCAGCCAGGGACAGCCCTACACCGGGGAGCTGTTTTTT. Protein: CASQGQPYTGELFF.

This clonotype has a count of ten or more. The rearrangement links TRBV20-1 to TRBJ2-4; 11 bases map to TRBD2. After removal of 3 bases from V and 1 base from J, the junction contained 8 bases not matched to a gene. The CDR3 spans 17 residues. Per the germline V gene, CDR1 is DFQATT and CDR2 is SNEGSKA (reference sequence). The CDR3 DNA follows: TGCAGTGCTAGTGTTAGCGGGAGGGCCGGGGCCAAAAACATTCAGTACTTC. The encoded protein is CSASVSGRAGAKNIQYF.

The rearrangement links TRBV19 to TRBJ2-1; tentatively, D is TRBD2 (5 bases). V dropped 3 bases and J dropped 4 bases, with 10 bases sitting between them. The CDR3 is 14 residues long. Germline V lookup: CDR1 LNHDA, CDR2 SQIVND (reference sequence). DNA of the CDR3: TGTGCCAGTAGTATGCGGGTAGGGTACAATGAGCAGTTCTTC. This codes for CASSMRVGYNEQFF.

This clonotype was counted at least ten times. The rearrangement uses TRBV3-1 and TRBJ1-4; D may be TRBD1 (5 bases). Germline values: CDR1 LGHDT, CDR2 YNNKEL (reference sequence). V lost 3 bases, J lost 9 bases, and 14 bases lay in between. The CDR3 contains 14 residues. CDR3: CASSHAGQNKKLFF. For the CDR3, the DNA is TGTGCCAGCAGCCATGCAGGGCAGAATAAAAAACTGTTTTTT.

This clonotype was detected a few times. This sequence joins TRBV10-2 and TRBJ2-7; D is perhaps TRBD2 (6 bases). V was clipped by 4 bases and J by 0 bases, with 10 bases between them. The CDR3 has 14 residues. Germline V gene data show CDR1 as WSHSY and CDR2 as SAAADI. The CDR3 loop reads CASSVTTSSYEQYF. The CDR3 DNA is TGCGCCAGCAGTGTGACGACTAGCTCCTACGAGCAGTACTTC.

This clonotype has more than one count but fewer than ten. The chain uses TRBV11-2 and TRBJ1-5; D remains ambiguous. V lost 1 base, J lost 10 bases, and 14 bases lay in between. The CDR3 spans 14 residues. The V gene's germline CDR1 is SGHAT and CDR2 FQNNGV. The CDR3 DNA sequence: TGTGCCAGCAGCTTAGGAGACGGTCTCGGTCCCCAGCATTTT. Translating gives CASSLGDGLGPQHF.

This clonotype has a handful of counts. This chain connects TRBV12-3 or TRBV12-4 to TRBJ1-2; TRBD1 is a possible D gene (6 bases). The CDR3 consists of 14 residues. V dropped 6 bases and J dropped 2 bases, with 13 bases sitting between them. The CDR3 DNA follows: TGTGCCAGCAGCCGTGACAGGAACAACTATGGCTACACCTTC. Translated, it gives CASSRDRNNYGYTF.

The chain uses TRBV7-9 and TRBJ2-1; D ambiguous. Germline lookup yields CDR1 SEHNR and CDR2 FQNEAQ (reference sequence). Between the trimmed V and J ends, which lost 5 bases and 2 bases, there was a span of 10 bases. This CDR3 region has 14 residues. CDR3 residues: CASSPVQTYNEQFF. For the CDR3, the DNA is TGTGCCAGCAGCCCGGTCCAAACCTACAATGAGCAGTTCTTC.